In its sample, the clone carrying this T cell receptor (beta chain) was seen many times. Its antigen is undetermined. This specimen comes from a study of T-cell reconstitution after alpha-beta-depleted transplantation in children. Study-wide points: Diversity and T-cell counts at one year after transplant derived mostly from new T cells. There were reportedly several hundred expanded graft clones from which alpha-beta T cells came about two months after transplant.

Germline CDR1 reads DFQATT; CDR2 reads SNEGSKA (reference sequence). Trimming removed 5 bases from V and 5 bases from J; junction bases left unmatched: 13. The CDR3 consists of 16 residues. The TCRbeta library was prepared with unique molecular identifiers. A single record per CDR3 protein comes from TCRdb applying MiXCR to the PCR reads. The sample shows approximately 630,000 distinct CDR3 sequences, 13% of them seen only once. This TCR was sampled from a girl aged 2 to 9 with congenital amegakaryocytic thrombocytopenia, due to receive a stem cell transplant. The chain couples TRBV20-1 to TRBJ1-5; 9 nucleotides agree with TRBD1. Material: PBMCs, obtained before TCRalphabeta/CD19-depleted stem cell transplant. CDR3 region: CSAAQGQGLSYQPQHF. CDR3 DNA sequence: TGCAGTGCTGCCCAGGGACAGGGACTTTCGTATCAGCCCCAGCATTTT.